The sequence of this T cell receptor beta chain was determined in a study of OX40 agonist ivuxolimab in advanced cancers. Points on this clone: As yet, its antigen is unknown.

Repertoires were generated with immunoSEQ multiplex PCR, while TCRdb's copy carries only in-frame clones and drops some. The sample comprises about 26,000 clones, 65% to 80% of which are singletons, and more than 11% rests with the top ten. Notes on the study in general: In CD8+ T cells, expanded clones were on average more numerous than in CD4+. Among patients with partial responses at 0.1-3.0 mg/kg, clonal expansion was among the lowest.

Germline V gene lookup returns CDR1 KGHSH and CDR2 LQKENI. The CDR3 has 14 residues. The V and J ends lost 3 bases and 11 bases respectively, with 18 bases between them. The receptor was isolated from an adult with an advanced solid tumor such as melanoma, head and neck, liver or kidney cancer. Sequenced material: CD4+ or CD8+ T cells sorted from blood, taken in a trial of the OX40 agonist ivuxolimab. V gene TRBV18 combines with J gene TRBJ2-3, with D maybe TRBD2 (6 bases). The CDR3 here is CASSPIFGLTVQYF. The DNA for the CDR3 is TGTGCCAGCTCACCGATCTTCGGACTAACGGTGCAGTATTTT.